This T cell receptor (beta chain) was identified during a study of cytomegalovirus exposure and HLA in healthy donors (dated by TCRdb to about 2017). For the study in its entirety: According to an earlier analysis of 587 of the donors, roughly 180 million T cells yielded 117 million unique TCR beta sequences and less than 300 Gb of sequence data. Roughly 5 DR-DQ haplotypes were treated as single units for association and clustering because of strong linkage in the cohort. The aim of the study was to test whether cataloging public T cell receptors could identify signatures of past pathogen exposure. HLA typing covered class I and class II loci at four-digit resolution. To predict cytomegalovirus infection status, the study combined high-throughput TCR immunosequencing, statistical association of individual TCRs with disease status, and machine learning. A separate validation cohort of over 95 different subjects was used in addition to the roughly 640-subject first cohort. Typing coverage differed by locus: A, B, C, DRB1 and DQB1 were typed in roughly 620-630 donors, DQA1 in 500 to 550, DPA1 in approximately 610, and DPB1 in roughly 450. On average, roughly 200,000 unique TCR beta nucleotide sequences were sequenced per donor among a few hundred genotyped donors of the cohort, with about 19% of those sequences being non-productive. To study patterns of TCR occurrence, a later analysis re-analyzed previously published TCR beta repertoires from 700 or so donors and added high-resolution HLA genotyping. All discovery cohort repertoires had been generated on a single sequencing platform. The T cell repertoires of 666 subjects were profiled by immunosequencing and related to cytomegalovirus serostatus. In the later analysis, no new phenotypic data were used to find candidate immune exposures; instead, reliance was placed on TCR beta sequences and their occurrence across donors. In an earlier analysis of over 550 of the donors, high-throughput TCR beta sequencing was used to judge whether each TCR beta V gene segment behaved as functional or pseudogenic. Donor age, sex, ethnicity and CMV serostatus were compiled alongside the repertoire data. Roughly 300 gigabases of sequencing data and tens of millions of unique TCR sequences were included in an early release covering several hundred HLA-typed donors. Of the approximately 400 genotyped donors, over 70% fell in the genetic ancestry cluster associated with self-reported Caucasian donors. Genome-wide SNP genotypes for about 60% of the roughly 700 donors were used in a later genetic analysis, which treated that subset as a discovery cohort. The full study reports these points: Because HLA typing was unavailable for some donors at each locus, only the typed subset was used in association tests. For the cohort, immune exposure information was limited to CMV serostatus. The authors suggested that the approach could potentially be extended to other disease states and immunological phenotypes. The earlier analysis of fewer than 750 of the donors excluded roughly 17 rarely observed V segments, including chromosome 9 orphons, because counts were too low. A further reported finding was that TCR beta sequences accurately predicted the HLA-A and HLA-B alleles for most subjects in the first cohort. An association between a missense DCLRE1C variant and V-gene and J-gene trimming of TCR beta chains was found in a later genetic analysis and replicated in an independent cohort. When HLA alleles, especially DR and DQ, strongly co-occurred, TCR associations were difficult to assign to individual alleles. A later analysis found that TCR association rates varied across HLA loci, with DRB1 alleles showing the most associated TCRs and HLA-C alleles the fewest. Compared with the approximately 670-donor mean, donors in an Asian-associated ancestry cluster had fewer N-insertions in productive TCRs, according to a later genetic analysis. In a later analysis, HLA-associated TCR beta chains showed more clonal expansion and lower generation probabilities than non-associated chains that were equally common. Linkage disequilibrium might explain the correlated functional status among segregating V segments, but an unknown experimental factor could not be excluded. Some IMGT-functional V segments, including TRBV6-2 and TRBV6-3, could not be told apart with the 87-base-pair reads, so those segments were excluded. In vitro tests confirmed that three of the cytomegalovirus-associated TCR beta chains recognize cytomegalovirus antigens. At a false discovery rate of 0.05, a later analysis linked about 17,000 TCR beta sequences to specific HLA alleles. While some public TCRs were present in many individuals, most TCR sequences turned up only very rarely across donors. Broadly in line with IMGT annotations, most TCR beta V segments showed up in productive rearrangements about 87% or about 30% of the time in an earlier analysis of approximately 640 of the donors. A group of highly shared sequence variants was considered likely to be a technical artifact of the sequencing pipeline. The cohort was sequenced for TCR beta chains only, and without alpha or paired-chain data the features that could be detected were limited. In a later analysis, most CMV-associated TCR beta chains were found to appear HLA-restricted, with HLA associations seemingly driven largely by CMV exposure. In a later analysis, several top co-occurrence clusters were reported to appear linked to parvovirus B19, influenza, CMV and Epstein-Barr virus. Sequencing depth was assumed to be roughly uniform across donors in the presence/absence analyses, though that assumption may not hold. In the study, some 180 TCR beta chains were listed as associated with cytomegalovirus. Cytomegalovirus status was reported to be diagnosed by the classifier with high specificity and sensitivity in both the original and validation cohorts.

In total, 666 healthy bone marrow donors made up the cohort. At the time of sampling, all cohort members were nominally healthy, though unrecorded immune exposures were likely present. The donor was CMV seronegative and was included in the group of approximately 350 seronegative cohort members. A peripheral blood sample was provided by each donor, and peripheral blood mononuclear cells were used for TCR beta sequencing. The Qiagen DNeasy Blood Extraction Kit was used to extract genomic DNA from the blood cell samples. In regard to this clone: Its antigen is unknown. No much larger clone is present one base from it, and per-base qualities are unavailable.

The library was generated by the immunoSEQ multiplex PCR assay. The multiplex PCR relied on a mix of 60 forward primers for TCR Vbeta segments and 13 reverse primers for TCR Jbeta segments. The CDR3 region of rearranged TCR beta genes was amplified from genomic DNA with a multiplex PCR assay. On the Illumina HiSeq System, the amplified TCR beta libraries were sequenced as 87-base-pair reads. In the original analysis: In a later analysis, about 80 million unique TCR beta chains were counted across the approximately 670 repertoires, and around 10 million of these chains were shared by at least two donors. Raw reads were error-corrected and collapsed into unique sequences by a nearest-neighbor algorithm in which closely related sequences were merged to remove PCR and sequencing errors. To assign V, D and J gene segments, CDR3 sequences were aligned to IMGT reference sequences. Each retained sequence needed at least a six-nucleotide match to both a V gene segment and a J gene segment. A rearrangement was called productive if the CDR3 had no stop codons and remained in frame with V and J, and every other rearrangement was called non-productive. Following IMGT convention, CDR3 was defined as the stretch from the second conserved V-encoded cysteine to the conserved J-encoded phenylalanine. Sequences without an unambiguous match to a single V gene segment were excluded from the earlier analysis of almost 600 of the donors. An earlier analysis of several hundred of the donors called V segments functional above 56.7% productive rearrangements and segregating when the between-donor standard deviation exceeded 5%. To diagnose cytomegalovirus status from the catalog of TCR beta chain sequences, a statistical classification framework was built. V and J gene assignment, in a later analysis, came from comparing TCR nucleotide sequences with IMGT/GENE-DB human TR gene sequences. Using the TCRdist pipeline, a later analysis assigned CDR3 sequences along with most-parsimonious VDJ recombination scenarios. In a later analysis, each TCR beta chain was defined by its CDR3 amino acid sequence together with its V-gene family, and reads lacking a unique V-gene family were excluded. To address suspected cross-contamination and a sequencing artifact, a later analysis removed approximately 590 highly shared, low-generation-probability nucleotide sequences. In a later analysis, a clonal expansion index for each public chain was calculated from normalized within-repertoire ranks of inferred template counts. A later analysis computed generation probabilities with a VDJ recombination model fitted to out-of-frame rearrangements, and checked the results against IGoR. Hypergeometric tests were used in a later analysis to score TCR-TCR, TCR-HLA and TCR-CMV co-occurrence, with a repertoire-size bias correction applied to the TCR pairs. A later analysis estimated false discovery rates by permuting HLA or CMV assignments 20 times. In a later analysis, co-occurring TCRs were grouped using DBSCAN, with TCRdist sequence similarity added in when clustering inside HLA-allele-positive subsets. For co-occurrence clustering, repertoires with fewer than 30,000 or more than 120,000 public chains were excluded, along with five repertoires with anomalous nucleotide sharing. TCRdb re-hosts the immuneACCESS table, in-frame sequences only. Its copies lack some clones; in the studies checked, an unresolved V gene accounts for under half of them, and the cause for the rest is not known. V, J and clone size are taken as reported in that table, and D and trimming were inferred from the DNA itself. The sample table records approximately 180,000 clones; under 90% of these occur just once. Of the sample, 4.8% falls within the top ten clones.

Per the germline V gene, SGHVS is the CDR1 and FQNEAQ is the CDR2. The CDR3, from cysteine to phenylalanine, totals 14 residues. Here the CDR3 DNA is all that survives: 42 bases in frame from base 1. The germline ends are 10 bases apart after V is trimmed by 3 bases and J by 2 bases. The chain is assembled from TRBV7-8 and TRBJ1-1; the D gene lacks a confident call. This receptor was identified in a man in his late teens or twenties in good health and CMV-seronegative. The sample comprised PBMCs. The CDR3 is CASSFREENTEAFF. DNA sequence: TGTGCCAGCAGCTTCCGGGAGGAAAACACTGAAGCTTTCTTT.